The clone carrying this TCR beta chain counts as medium-sized. This specimen belongs to a study of tumor-infiltrating lymphocytes in oesophageal squamous cell carcinoma. TCRdb ran MiXCR on the PCR reads and lists one entry per CDR3 protein. The data hold about 13,000 distinct CDR3 sequences, with roughly 51% observed a single time. Germline lookup yields CDR1 SGHVS and CDR2 FQNEAQ. Trimming at V came to 5 bases and at J to 4 bases, leaving 6 bases not matched to a gene. This CDR3 contains 14 residues. This sequence joins TRBV7-8 and TRBJ1-1; 8 nucleotides line up with TRBD1. The clonotype originates from a female donor with esophageal squamous cell carcinoma. Specimen: blood. The CDR3 bases are TGTGCCAGCAGCACCCAAACAGGGGGCACTGAAGCTTTCTTT. This gives the protein CASSTQTGGTEAFF. The full variable domain, its missing parts supplied by reference TRBV7-8 and TRBJ1-1, is GAGVSQSPRYKVAKRGQDVALRCDPISGHVSLFWYQQALGQGPEFLTYFQNEAQLDKSGLPSDRFFAERPEGSVSTLKIQRTQQEDSAVYLCASSTQTGGTEAFFGQGTRLTVV.